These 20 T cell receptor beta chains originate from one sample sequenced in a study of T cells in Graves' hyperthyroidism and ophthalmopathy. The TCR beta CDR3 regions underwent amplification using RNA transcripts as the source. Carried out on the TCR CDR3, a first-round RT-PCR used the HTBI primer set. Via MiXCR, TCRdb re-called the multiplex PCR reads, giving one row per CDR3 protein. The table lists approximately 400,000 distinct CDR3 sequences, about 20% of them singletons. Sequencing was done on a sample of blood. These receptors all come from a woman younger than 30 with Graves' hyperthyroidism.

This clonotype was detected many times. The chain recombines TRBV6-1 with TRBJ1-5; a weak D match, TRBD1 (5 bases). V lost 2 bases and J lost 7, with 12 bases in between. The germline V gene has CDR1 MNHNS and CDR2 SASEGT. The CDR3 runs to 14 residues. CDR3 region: CASSELGGRQPQHF. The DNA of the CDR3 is TGTGCCAGCAGTGAACTTGGGGGAAGGCAGCCCCAGCATTTT.

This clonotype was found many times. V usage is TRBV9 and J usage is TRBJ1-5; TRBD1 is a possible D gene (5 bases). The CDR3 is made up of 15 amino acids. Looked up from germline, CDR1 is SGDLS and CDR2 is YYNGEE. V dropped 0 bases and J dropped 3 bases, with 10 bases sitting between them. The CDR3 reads CASSVDTGANQPQHF. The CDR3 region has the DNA TGTGCCAGCAGCGTAGATACAGGTGCCAATCAGCCCCAGCATTTT.

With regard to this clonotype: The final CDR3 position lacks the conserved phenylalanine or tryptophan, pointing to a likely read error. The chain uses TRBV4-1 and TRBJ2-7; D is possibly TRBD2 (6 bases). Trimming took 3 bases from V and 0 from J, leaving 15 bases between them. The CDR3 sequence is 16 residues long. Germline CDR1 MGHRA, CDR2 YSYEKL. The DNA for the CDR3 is TGCGCCAGCAGCCAGGTCCCGGGAGCCAGCTCCTACGAGCAGTACTAC. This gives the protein CASSQVPGASSYEQYY.

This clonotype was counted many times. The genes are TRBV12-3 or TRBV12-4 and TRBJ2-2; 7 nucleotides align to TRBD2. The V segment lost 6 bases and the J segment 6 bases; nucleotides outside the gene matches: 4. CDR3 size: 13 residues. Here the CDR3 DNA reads TGTGCCAGCAGCCGGACTAGTCCCGGGGAGCTGTTTTTT. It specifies CASSRTSPGELFF.

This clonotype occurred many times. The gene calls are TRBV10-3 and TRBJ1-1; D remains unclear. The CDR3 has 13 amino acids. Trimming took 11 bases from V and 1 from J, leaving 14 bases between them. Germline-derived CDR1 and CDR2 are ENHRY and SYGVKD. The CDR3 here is CAAGKSKNTEAFF. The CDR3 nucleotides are TGTGCCGCAGGAAAGAGCAAGAACACTGAAGCTTTCTTT.

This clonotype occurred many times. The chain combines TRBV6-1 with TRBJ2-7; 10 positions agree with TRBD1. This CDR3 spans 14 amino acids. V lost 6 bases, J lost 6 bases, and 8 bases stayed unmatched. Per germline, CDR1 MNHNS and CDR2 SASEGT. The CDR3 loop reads CASRRQGAKLEQYF. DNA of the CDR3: TGTGCCAGCAGACGACAGGGGGCTAAACTCGAGCAGTACTTC.

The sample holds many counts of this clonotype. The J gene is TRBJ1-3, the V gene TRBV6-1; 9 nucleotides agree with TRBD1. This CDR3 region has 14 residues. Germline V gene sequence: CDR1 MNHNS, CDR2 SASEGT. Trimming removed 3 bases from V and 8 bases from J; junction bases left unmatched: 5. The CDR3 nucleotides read TGTGCCAGCAGTGATCACAGGGGGCCCGACACCATATATTTT. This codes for CASSDHRGPDTIYF.

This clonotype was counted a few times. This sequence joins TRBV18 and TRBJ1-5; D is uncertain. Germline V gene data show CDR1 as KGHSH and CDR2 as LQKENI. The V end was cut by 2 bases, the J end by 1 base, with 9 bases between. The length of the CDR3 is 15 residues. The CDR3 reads CASSPLSTSNQPQHF. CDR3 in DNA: TGTGCCAGCTCACCATTATCCACAAGCAATCAGCCCCAGCATTTT. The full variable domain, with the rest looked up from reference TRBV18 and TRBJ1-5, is NAGVMQNPRHLVRRRGQEARLRCSPMKGHSHVYWYRQLPEEGLKFMVYLQKENIIDESGMPKERFSAEFPKEGPSILRIQQVVRGDSAAYFCASSPLSTSNQPQHFGDGTRLSIL.

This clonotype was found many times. The CDR3 is CSDTRRGYGYTF. The CDR3 region has the DNA TGCAGTGATACTCGCAGGGGCTATGGCTACACCTTC. The J gene is TRBJ1-2, the V gene TRBV20-1; D is possibly TRBD1 (6 bases). Trimming cost V 7 bases and J 4 bases, with 13 bases left between them. The V gene's germline CDR1 is DFQATT and CDR2 SNEGSKA (reference sequence). The CDR3 contains 12 residues.

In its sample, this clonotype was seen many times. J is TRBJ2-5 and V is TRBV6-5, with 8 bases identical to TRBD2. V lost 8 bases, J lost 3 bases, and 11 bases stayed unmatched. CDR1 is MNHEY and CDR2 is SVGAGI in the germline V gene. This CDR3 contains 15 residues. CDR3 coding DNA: TGTGCCAGCCGGCCGAGCGTTAGCGGGGAAGAGACCCAGTACTTC. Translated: CASRPSVSGEETQYF.

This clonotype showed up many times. The CDR3 DNA is TGTGCCAGCAGCTTTTCAGGATCGAACACTGAAGCTTTCTTT. This encodes CASSFSGSNTEAFF. The J gene is TRBJ1-1, the V gene TRBV5-5; D is undetermined. The CDR3 covers 14 residues. The germline V gene encodes CDR1 SGHKS and CDR2 YYEKEE (reference sequence). V was trimmed by 2 bases and J by 1 base, leaving 9 bases between them.

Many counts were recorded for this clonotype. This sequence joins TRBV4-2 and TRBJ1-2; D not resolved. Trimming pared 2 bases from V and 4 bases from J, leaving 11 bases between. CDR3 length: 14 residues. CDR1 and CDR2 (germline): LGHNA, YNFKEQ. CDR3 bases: TGTGCCAGCAGCCAAATGGACGGAACCTATGGCTACACCTTC. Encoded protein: CASSQMDGTYGYTF.

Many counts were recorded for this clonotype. The CDR3 sequence: CASSEVAGRSYTF. The CDR3 DNA reads as TGTGCCAGCAGTGAAGTCGCCGGAAGGAGCTACACCTTC. This sequence joins TRBV6-1 and TRBJ1-2; D uncertain. The CDR3 is 13 amino acids. Trimming cost V 1 base and J 9 bases, with 12 bases left between them. Germline lookup yields CDR1 MNHNS and CDR2 SASEGT.

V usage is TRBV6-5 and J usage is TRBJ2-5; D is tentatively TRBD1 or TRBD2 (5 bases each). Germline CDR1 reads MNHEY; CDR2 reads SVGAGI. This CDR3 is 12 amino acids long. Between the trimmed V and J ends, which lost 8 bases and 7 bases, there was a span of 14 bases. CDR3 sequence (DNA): TGTGCCAGCTTCGGGCTGGGGGTGACCCAGTACTTC. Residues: CASFGLGVTQYF.

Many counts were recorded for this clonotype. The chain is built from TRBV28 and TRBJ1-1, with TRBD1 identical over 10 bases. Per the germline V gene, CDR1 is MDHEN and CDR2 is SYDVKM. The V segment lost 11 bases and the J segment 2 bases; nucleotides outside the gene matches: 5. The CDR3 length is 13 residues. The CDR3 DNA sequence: TGTGCCGGAGACAGGGGGCCTAACACTGAAGCTTTCTTT. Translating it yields CAGDRGPNTEAFF.

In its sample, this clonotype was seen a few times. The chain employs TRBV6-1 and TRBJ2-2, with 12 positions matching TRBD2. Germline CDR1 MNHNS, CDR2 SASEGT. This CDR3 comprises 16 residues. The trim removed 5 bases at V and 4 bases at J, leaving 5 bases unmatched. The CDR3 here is CASSKSSGGGTGELFF. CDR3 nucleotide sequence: TGTGCCAGCAGTAAATCTAGCGGGGGGGGCACCGGGGAGCTGTTTTTT.

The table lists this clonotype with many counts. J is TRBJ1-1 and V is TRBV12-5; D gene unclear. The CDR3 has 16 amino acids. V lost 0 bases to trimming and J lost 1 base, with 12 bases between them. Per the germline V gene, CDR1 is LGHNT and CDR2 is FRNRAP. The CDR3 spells CASGLVLSNGNTEAFF. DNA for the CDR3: TGTGCTAGTGGTTTGGTCCTGTCGAACGGGAACACTGAAGCTTTCTTT.

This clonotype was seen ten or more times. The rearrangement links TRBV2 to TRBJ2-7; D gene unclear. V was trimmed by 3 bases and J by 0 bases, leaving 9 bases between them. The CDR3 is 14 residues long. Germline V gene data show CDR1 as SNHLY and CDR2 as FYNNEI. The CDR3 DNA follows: TGTGCCAGCAGTGACAGCTTGAGCTCCTACGAGCAGTACTTC. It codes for CASSDSLSSYEQYF.

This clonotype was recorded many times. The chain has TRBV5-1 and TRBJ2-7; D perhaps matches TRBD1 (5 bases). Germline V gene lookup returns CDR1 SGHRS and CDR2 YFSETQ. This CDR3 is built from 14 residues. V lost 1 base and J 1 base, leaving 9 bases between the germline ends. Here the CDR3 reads CASSLHRSSYEQYF. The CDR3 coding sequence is TGCGCCAGCAGCTTGCACAGGTCGTCCTACGAGCAGTACTTC. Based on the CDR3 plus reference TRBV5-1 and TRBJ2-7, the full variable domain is KAGVTQTPRYLIKTRGQQVTLSCSPISGHRSVSWYQQTPGQGLQFLFEYFSETQRNKGNFPGRFSGRQFSNSRSEMNVSTLELGDSALYLCASSLHRSSYEQYFGPGTRLTVT.

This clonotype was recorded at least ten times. The CDR3 sequence: CASSYSLNYVKRGQYF. DNA for the CDR3: TGTGCCAGCAGTTACAGCTTAAACTACGTCAAGAGAGGCCAGTACTTC. The rearrangement links TRBV6-5 to TRBJ2-5; D is ambiguous. Germline-derived CDR1 and CDR2 are MNHEY and SVGAGI. CDR3 size: 16 residues. V was pared by 2 bases and J by 10 bases, with 23 bases between.